This entry is about one TCR beta chain. What it binds is not known. TCRdb processed the 5' RACE reads anew with MiXCR; each CDR3 protein has one entry. The sample has fewer than 500,000 distinct CDR3 sequences; approximately 20% are singletons. V was clipped by 5 bases and J by 2 bases; unmatched bases: 3. The CDR3 sequence is 15 residues long. CDR1 and CDR2 (germline): SGHTA, FQGNSA. The data were taken from a study of CD8 T cells in ankylosing spondylitis. Whole-study findings and limits: It appeared that ankylosing spondylitis blood was characterized by a TCR beta motif of under ten highly homologous variants.

The TCR originated in a male donor with ankylosing spondylitis. The rearrangement uses TRBV7-2 and TRBJ1-3, with 10 bases identical to TRBD1. Sequencing was carried out using blood, either unsorted or a sorted T cell fraction (not recorded which). DNA of the CDR3: TGTGCCAGCAGCAGTGACAGGGGGCCTGGAAACACCATATATTTT. Translation gives CASSSDRGPGNTIYF. Using reference TRBV7-2 and TRBJ1-3 for the parts outside the CDR3, the full variable domain is GAGVSQSPSNKVTEKGKDVELRCDPISGHTALYWYRQSLGQGLEFLIYFQGNSAPDKSGLPSDRFSAERTGGSVSTLTIQRTQQEDSAVYLCASSSDRGPGNTIYFGEGSWLTVV.